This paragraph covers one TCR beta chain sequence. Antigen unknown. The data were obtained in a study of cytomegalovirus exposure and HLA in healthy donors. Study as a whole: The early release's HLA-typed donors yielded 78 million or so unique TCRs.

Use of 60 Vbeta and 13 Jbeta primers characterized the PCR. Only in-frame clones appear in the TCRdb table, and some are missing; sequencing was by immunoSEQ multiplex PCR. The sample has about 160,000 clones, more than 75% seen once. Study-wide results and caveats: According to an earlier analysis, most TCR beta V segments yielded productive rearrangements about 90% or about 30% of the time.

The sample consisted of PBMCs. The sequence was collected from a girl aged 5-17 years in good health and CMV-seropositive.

CDR3 coding DNA: TGTGCCTGGGGCGGCGCTTTAGCTGAGCAGTTCTTC. Amino acid sequence: CAWGGALAEQFF. The chain has TRBV30 and TRBJ2-1, with D unclear. Germline CDR1 and CDR2: GTSNPN and SVGIG (reference sequence). The V and J ends lost 5 bases and 9 bases respectively, with 14 bases between them. This CDR3 is 12 amino acids long.